This TCR beta chain was sequenced in a study of T cell responses to AZD1222 COVID-19 vaccine. The study's findings and limits: Donors were chiefly white British, with a greater number of females, and clonal diversity was perhaps underestimated.

TCRdb's copy holds only in-frame clones and misses some; the assay was immunoSEQ multiplex PCR. The table includes 190,000 or so clones, about 94% detected once. This clone is a singleton in its sample. The target antigen is unknown. The CDR3 loop spans 17 amino acids. V was pared by 1 base and J by 3 bases, with 8 bases of the junction left unmatched. Germline V CDR1 and CDR2: LGHNA, YNFKEQ. The starting material was peripheral blood, obtained 28 days after the second AZD1222 dose. The sequence was collected from an adult who received the AZD1222 COVID-19 vaccine. V usage is TRBV4-2 and J usage is TRBJ2-7; 11 bases align to TRBD2. In DNA, the CDR3 is TGTGCCAGCAGCCAAGCCGCTAGCGGGGGGCCGGTCTACGAGCAGTACTTC. Its protein is CASSQAASGGPVYEQYF.